This T cell receptor beta chain came from a study of OX40 agonist ivuxolimab in advanced cancers. Study at large: Males comprised approximately 84% of the group, whose mean age was roughly 64 years (range roughly 20 to 85).

The CDR3 totals 13 residues. Deletions cut 0 bases from V and 3 bases from J, with 6 bases between. Germline CDR1 LGHNA, CDR2 YSLEER. Turning to this clone: Its matching antigen is unknown.

Libraries were prepared by immunoSEQ multiplex PCR; TCRdb keeps only in-frame clonotypes and omits some of them. The data contain around 140,000 clones, 90% to 95% of them seen just once; the ten biggest clones take up 1%. Findings and limits, study-wide: At 0.1 to 3.0 mg/kg, CD4+ and CD8+ blood T cells expanded clonally by week 6. CD4+ T cells averaged fewer expanded clones than CD8+ T cells.

The receptor comes from an adult with an advanced solid tumor such as melanoma, head and neck, liver or kidney cancer. The gene calls are TRBV4-3 and TRBJ2-7; D perhaps matches TRBD1 (5 bases). The sample in question was CD4+ or CD8+ T cells sorted from blood, obtained in a trial of the OX40 agonist ivuxolimab. The CDR3 DNA follows: TGCGCCAGCAGCCAAGACCAGGGCTACGAGCAGTACTTC. Encoded protein: CASSQDQGYEQYF.